What follows are 14 T cell receptor beta chains derived from one specimen sequenced in a study of blood T cell repertoires in COVID-19. Clones were read by immunoSEQ multiplex PCR, and TCRdb kept only the in-frame ones, dropping some. The table has 150,000 to 200,000 clones, approximately 89% seen once. Sequenced: PBMCs or T cells enriched from blood (not recorded which). These receptors were obtained from a woman between 40 and 55 years old with acute COVID-19.

The rearrangement links TRBV28 to TRBJ1-1, with 7 bases fitting TRBD1. In germline, CDR1 is MDHEN, CDR2 SYDVKM. V gave up 7 bases and J gave up 1 base; unmatched junction bases: 15. CDR3 length equals 17 residues. CDR3 DNA: TGTGCCAGCATCTTGGGGGGACAGCTAGGCCGGAACACTGAAGCTTTCTTT. Protein sequence: CASILGGQLGRNTEAFF.

The chain links TRBV11-2 to TRBJ2-7; 13 nucleotides agree with TRBD2. After removal of 3 bases from V and 4 bases from J, the junction contained 6 bases not matched to a gene. The CDR3 runs to 16 residues. CDR1 and CDR2 from the germline V gene are SGHAT and FQNNGV. The CDR3 DNA follows: TGTGCCAGCAGCTTGGCGGGACTAGCGGGATTATACGAGCAGTACTTC. Residues: CASSLAGLAGLYEQYF.

The rearrangement joins TRBV5-1 to TRBJ2-1, with TRBD1 matching over 9 bases. This CDR3 has 15 amino acids. Germline assignment: CDR1 SGHRS and CDR2 YFSETQ. The ends lost 8 bases at V and 3 bases at J; junction bases unmatched: 9. CDR3 nucleotide sequence: TGCGCCAGTAGAACTCCGGGACAGGGCTACAATGAGCAGTTCTTC. Amino acids: CASRTPGQGYNEQFF.

V and J are TRBV7-8 and TRBJ2-1; D is unclear. Germline V gives CDR1 SGHVS, CDR2 FQNEAQ. V was cut by 5 bases and J by 0 bases, with 11 bases left in between. The CDR3 totals 15 residues. The CDR3 coding sequence is TGTGCCAGCAGCCCAAGCGCGAGCTCCTACAATGAGCAGTTCTTC. Translation: CASSPSASSYNEQFF.

The chain carries TRBV29-1 and TRBJ1-5, with D perhaps TRBD1 (6 bases). CDR3 length: 13 residues. Trimming took 4 bases from V and 3 from J, leaving 10 bases between them. Per the germline V gene, CDR1 is SQVTM and CDR2 is ANQGSEA. CDR3 nucleotide sequence: TGCAGCGTTGGGCAGGGGACCAATCAGCCCCAGCATTTT. Protein sequence: CSVGQGTNQPQHF. Based on the CDR3 plus reference TRBV29-1 and TRBJ1-5, the full variable domain is SAVISQKPSRDICQRGTSLTIQCQVDSQVTMMFWYRQQPGQSLTLIATANQGSEATYESGFVIDKFPISRPNLTFSTLTVSNMSPEDSSIYLCSVGQGTNQPQHFGDGTRLSIL.

This clone was observed a handful of times. This rearrangement joins TRBV7-2 to TRBJ2-1, with D maybe TRBD2 (5 bases). The CDR3 totals 13 residues. V was trimmed by 1 base and J by 10 bases, leaving 11 bases between them. The V gene's germline CDR1 is SGHTA and CDR2 FQGNSA. The CDR3 sequence: CASSLEVGGEQFF. The CDR3 region has the DNA TGTGCCAGCAGCTTAGAGGTTGGCGGGGAGCAGTTCTTC.

The chain has TRBV5-1 and TRBJ2-1; D is undetermined. The germline V gene has CDR1 SGHRS and CDR2 YFSETQ. The length of the CDR3 is 15 residues. V lost 1 base and J lost 0, with 8 bases in between. CDR3 residues: CASSLRHSSYNEQFF. The CDR3 nucleotides are TGCGCCAGCAGCTTGCGACACAGCTCCTACAATGAGCAGTTCTTC.

This sequence joins TRBV19 and TRBJ1-1; TRBD1 might be the D (6 bases). The CDR3 totals 13 residues. Germline CDR1 is LNHDA and CDR2 is SQIVND (reference sequence). V was trimmed by 5 bases and J by 0 bases, leaving 7 bases between them. The CDR3 sequence is CASSRQVNTEAFF. For the CDR3, the DNA is TGTGCCAGTAGTCGACAGGTGAACACTGAAGCTTTCTTT.

V and J are TRBV28 and TRBJ2-1, with 12 bases lining up with TRBD2. CDR3 length equals 16 residues. CDR1 and CDR2 from the germline V gene are MDHEN and SYDVKM. Trimming cost V 8 bases and J 7 bases; bases outside gene matches: 12. In DNA, the CDR3 is TGTGCCAGCGGTAGCGGAGCTAGCGGGGGGGAGAATGAGCAGTTCTTC. Translation gives CASGSGASGGENEQFF.

Of note for this clone: An end of the junction differs from the germline gene, which may be a read error. The rearrangement joins TRBV5-5 to TRBJ2-7; no firm D call. Looked up from germline, CDR1 is SGHKS and CDR2 is YYEKEE (reference sequence). The CDR3 has 14 amino acids. The CDR3 region has the DNA TGTGCCAGCAGCTTGTTTCTAGAGTCCTTCGAGCAGTACTTC. This encodes CASSLFLESFEQYF.

The chain has TRBV28 and TRBJ2-7, with 8 bases that match TRBD2. In germline, CDR1 is MDHEN, CDR2 SYDVKM. The length of the CDR3 is 16 residues. J was trimmed by 4 bases and V by 2 bases; bases with no gene match: 10. CDR3 bases: TGTGCCAGCAGTTTAGTGGGCGGGACTAGATTATACGAGCAGTACTTC. Protein sequence: CASSLVGGTRLYEQYF.

CDR3 protein: CASSSYNPGQTYEQYF. The CDR3 DNA follows: TGTGCCAGCAGTTCCTATAATCCGGGACAAACCTACGAGCAGTACTTC. The chain combines TRBV6-2 or TRBV6-3 with TRBJ2-7; D is possibly TRBD1 (6 bases). The CDR3 extends over 16 amino acids. Germline CDR1 is MNHEY and CDR2 is SVGEGT. Trimming took 4 bases from V and 2 from J, leaving 18 bases between them.

The genes are TRBV19 and TRBJ2-2; the match to TRBD1 covers 7 bases. The V gene end was trimmed by 10 bases and the J gene end by 0 bases; junction bases not matched to a gene: 11. CDR1 LNHDA and CDR2 SQIVND come from the germline V gene (reference sequence). The length of the CDR3 is 16 residues. This CDR3 reads CATQTGSTSNTGELFF. The CDR3 DNA sequence: TGTGCCACACAGACAGGGTCCACCTCGAACACCGGGGAGCTGTTTTTT.

The V and J genes are TRBV7-9 and TRBJ2-7, with 10 bases matching TRBD1. CDR3 length equals 15 residues. Germline V gene sequence: CDR1 SEHNR, CDR2 FQNEAQ (reference sequence). V was clipped by 5 bases and J by 2 bases; unmatched bases: 6. The DNA for the CDR3 is TGTGCCAGCAGCCCCTGGACAGGGGGGACCTACGAGCAGTACTTC. It specifies CASSPWTGGTYEQYF.